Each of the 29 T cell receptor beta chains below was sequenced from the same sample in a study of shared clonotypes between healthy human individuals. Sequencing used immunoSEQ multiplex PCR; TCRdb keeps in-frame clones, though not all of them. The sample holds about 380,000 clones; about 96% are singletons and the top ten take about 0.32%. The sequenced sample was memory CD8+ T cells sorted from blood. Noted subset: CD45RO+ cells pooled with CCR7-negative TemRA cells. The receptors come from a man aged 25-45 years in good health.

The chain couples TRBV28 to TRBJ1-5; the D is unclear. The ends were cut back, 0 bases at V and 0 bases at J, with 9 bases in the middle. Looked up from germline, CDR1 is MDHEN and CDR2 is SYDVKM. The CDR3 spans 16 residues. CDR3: CASSLWLSVSNQPQHF. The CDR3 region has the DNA TGTGCCAGCAGTTTATGGTTGAGCGTTAGCAATCAGCCCCAGCATTTT. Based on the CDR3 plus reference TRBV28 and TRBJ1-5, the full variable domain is DVKVTQSSRYLVKRTGEKVFLECVQDMDHENMFWYRQDPGLGLRLIYFSYDVKMKEKGDIPEGYSVSREKKERFSLILESASTNQTSMYLCASSLWLSVSNQPQHFGDGTRLSIL.

The CDR3: CASSEQGNQPQHF. CDR3 nucleotide sequence: TGTGCCAGCAGTGAACAGGGCAATCAGCCCCAGCATTTT. The V gene is TRBV6-1, the J gene TRBJ1-5; D remains unclear. The germline V and J ends were trimmed by 2 bases and 2 bases, with 4 bases remaining between them. This CDR3 comprises 13 residues. Germline CDR1 is MNHNS and CDR2 is SASEGT.

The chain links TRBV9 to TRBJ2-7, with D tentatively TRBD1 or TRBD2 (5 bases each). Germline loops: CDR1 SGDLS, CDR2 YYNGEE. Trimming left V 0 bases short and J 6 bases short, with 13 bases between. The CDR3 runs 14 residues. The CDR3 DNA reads TGTGCCAGCAGCGTAGGGGGGATAGGGATCGAGCAGTACTTC. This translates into CASSVGGIGIEQYF.

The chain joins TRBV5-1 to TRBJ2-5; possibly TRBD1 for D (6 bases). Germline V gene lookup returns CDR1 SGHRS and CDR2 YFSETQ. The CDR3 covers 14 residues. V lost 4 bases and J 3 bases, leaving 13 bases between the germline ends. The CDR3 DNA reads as TGCGCCAGCAGCGCGGCCGGGACAAAAGAGACCCAGTACTTC. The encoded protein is CASSAAGTKETQYF.

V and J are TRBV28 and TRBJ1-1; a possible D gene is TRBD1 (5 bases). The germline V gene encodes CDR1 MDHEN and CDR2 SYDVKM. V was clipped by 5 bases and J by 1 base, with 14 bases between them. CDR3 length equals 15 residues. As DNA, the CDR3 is TGTGCCAGCAGTCCCCCGGGACCCACGAACACTGAAGCTTTCTTT. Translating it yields CASSPPGPTNTEAFF.

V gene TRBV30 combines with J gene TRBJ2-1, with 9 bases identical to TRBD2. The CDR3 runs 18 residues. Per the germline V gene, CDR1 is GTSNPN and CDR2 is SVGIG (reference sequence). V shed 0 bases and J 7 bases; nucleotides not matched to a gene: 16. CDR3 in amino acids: CAWSVLFGGASGTNEQFF. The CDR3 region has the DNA TGTGCCTGGAGTGTACTATTTGGTGGGGCTAGCGGGACTAATGAGCAGTTCTTC.

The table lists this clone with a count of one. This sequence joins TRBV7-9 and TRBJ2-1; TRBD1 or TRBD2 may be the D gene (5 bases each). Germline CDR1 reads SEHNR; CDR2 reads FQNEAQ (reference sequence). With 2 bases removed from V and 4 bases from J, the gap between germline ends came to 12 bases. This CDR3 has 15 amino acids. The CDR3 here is CASSLLTGPYNEQFF. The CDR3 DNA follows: TGTGCCAGCAGCTTATTAACGGGACCTTACAATGAGCAGTTCTTC.

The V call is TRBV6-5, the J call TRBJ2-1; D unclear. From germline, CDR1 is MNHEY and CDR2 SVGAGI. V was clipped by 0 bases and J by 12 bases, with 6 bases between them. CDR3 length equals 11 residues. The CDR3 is CASSYSQRQFF. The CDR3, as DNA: TGTGCCAGCAGTTACTCACAAAGGCAGTTCTTC.

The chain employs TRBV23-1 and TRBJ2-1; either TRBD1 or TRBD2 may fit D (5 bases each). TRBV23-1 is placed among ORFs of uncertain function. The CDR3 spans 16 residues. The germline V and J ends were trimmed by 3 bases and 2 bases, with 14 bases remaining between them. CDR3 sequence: CASSQSGDGAYNEQFF. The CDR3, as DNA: TGCGCCAGCAGTCAGTCTGGGGACGGAGCCTACAATGAGCAGTTCTTC.

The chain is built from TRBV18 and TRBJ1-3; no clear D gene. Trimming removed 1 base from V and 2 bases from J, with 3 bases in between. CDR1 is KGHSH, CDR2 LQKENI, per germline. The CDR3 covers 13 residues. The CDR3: CASSPLPGNTIYF. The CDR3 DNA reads TGTGCCAGCTCACCACTCCCTGGAAACACCATATATTTT.

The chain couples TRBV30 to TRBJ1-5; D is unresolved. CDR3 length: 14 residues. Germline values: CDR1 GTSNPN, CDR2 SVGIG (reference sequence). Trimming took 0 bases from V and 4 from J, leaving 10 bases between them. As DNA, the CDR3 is TGTGCCTGGAGTGTTGGCCAGAGTAATCAGCCCCAGCATTTT. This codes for CAWSVGQSNQPQHF.

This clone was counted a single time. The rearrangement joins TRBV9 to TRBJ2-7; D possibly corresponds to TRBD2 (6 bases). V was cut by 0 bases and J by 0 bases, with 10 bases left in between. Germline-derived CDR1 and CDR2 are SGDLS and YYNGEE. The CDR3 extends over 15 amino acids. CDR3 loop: CASSVAPGASYEQYF. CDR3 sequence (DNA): TGTGCCAGCAGCGTAGCACCGGGAGCCTCCTACGAGCAGTACTTC. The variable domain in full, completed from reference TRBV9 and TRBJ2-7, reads DSGVTQTPKHLITATGQRVTLRCSPRSGDLSVYWYQQSLDQGLQFLIQYYNGEERAKGNILERFSAQQFPDLHSELNLSSLELGDSALYFCASSVAPGASYEQYFGPGTRLTVT.

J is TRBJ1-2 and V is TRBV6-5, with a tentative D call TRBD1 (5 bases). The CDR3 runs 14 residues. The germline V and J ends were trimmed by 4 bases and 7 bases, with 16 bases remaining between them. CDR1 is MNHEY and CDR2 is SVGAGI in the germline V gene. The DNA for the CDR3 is TGTGCCAGCAGTTGGGACTTTCACTTGGGTGGCTACACCTTC. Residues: CASSWDFHLGGYTF.

This CDR3 is CASSPRTGTNEQFF. The CDR3 bases are TGTGCCAGCAGCCCCCGCACTGGGACCAATGAGCAGTTCTTC. This chain uses TRBV5-4 with TRBJ2-1; D may correspond to TRBD1 or TRBD2 (5 bases each). Germline V gene data show CDR1 as SGHNT and CDR2 as YYREEE (reference sequence). Trimming took 4 bases from V and 6 from J, leaving 14 bases between them. This CDR3 spans 14 amino acids. The full variable domain, its missing parts supplied by reference TRBV5-4 and TRBJ2-1, is ETGVTQSPTHLIKTRGQQVTLRCSSQSGHNTVSWYQQALGQGPQFIFQYYREEENGRGNFPPRFSGLQFPNYSSELNVNALELDDSALYLCASSPRTGTNEQFFGPGTRLTVL.

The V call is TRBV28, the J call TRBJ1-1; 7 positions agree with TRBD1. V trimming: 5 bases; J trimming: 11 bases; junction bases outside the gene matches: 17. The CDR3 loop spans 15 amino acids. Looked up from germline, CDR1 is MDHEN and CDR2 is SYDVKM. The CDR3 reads CASSMPGQSPSRAFF. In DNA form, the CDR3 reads TGTGCCAGCAGTATGCCGGGACAGTCACCCTCGCGGGCTTTCTTT.

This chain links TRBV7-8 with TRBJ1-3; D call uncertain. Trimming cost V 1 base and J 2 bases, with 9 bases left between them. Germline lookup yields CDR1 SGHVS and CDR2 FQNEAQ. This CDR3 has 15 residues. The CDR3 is CASSLGLQTGNTIYF. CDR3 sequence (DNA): TGTGCCAGCAGCTTAGGTCTACAGACTGGAAACACCATATATTTT.

Written as DNA, the CDR3 is TGTGCCAGCAGTGCCCCATCTAGCCGTATCTCCTACGAGCAGTACTTC. It is translated as CASSAPSSRISYEQYF. This chain joins TRBV28 and TRBJ2-7; D perhaps matches TRBD2 (5 bases). From germline, CDR1 is MDHEN and CDR2 SYDVKM. V gave up 5 bases and J gave up 0 bases, with 17 bases separating them. The CDR3 has 16 residues.

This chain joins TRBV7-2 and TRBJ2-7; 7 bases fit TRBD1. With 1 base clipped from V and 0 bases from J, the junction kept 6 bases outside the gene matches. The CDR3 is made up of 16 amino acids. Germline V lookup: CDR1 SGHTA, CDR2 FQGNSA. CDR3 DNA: TGTGCCAGCAGCTTAGGGACAGGAACCTTCTCCTACGAGCAGTACTTC. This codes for CASSLGTGTFSYEQYF.

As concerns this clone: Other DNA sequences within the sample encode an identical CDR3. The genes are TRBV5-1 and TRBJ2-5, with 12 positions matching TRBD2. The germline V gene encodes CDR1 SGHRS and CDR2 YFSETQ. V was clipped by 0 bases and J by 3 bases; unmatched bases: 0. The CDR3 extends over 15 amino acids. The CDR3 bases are TGCGCCAGCAGCTTGGGACTAGCGGGAGAAGAGACCCAGTACTTC. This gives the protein CASSLGLAGEETQYF.

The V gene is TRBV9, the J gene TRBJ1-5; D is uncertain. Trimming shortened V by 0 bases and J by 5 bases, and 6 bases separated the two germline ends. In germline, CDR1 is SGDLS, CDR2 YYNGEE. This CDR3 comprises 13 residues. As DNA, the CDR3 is TGTGCCAGCAGCGTAGACCCGGATCAGCCCCAGCATTTT. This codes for CASSVDPDQPQHF.

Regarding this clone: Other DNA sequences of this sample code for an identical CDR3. CDR3 region: CAWSVGTEAFF. The CDR3 bases are TGTGCCTGGAGTGTGGGCACTGAAGCTTTCTTT. The chain is built from TRBV30 and TRBJ1-1; D remains unclear. V was shortened by 0 bases and J by 4 bases, with 3 bases between the two germline ends. Germline lookup yields CDR1 GTSNPN and CDR2 SVGIG (reference sequence). The CDR3 consists of 11 residues.

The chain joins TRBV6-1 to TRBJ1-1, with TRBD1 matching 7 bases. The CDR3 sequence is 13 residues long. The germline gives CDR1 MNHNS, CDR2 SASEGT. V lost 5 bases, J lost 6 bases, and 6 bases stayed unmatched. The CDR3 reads CASSPQGLSEAFF. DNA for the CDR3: TGTGCCAGCAGTCCACAGGGGCTTTCTGAAGCTTTCTTT.

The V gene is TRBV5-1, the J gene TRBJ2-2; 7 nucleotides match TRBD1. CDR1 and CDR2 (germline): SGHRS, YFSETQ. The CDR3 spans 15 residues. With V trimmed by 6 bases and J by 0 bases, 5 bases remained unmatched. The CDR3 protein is CASIKDRSNTGELFF. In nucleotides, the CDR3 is TGCGCCAGCATCAAGGACAGGTCGAACACCGGGGAGCTGTTTTTT.

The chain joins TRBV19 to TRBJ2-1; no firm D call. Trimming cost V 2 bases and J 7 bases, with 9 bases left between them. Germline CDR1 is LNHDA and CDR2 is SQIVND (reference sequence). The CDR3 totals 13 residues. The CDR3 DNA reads TGTGCCAGTAGTATAAAAACCTTGAATGAGCAGTTCTTC. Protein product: CASSIKTLNEQFF.

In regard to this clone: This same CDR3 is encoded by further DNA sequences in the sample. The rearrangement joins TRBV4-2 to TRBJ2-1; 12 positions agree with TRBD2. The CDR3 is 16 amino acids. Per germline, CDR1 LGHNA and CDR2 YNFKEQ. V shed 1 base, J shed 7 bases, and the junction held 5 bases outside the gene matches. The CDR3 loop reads CASSQVGLAGGNEQFF. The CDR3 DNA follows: TGTGCCAGCAGCCAAGTTGGTCTAGCGGGAGGGAATGAGCAGTTCTTC.

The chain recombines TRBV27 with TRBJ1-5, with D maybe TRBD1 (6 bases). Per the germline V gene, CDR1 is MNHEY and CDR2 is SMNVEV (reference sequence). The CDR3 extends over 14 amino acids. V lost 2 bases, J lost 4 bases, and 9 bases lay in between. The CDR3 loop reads CASSLARGNQPQHF. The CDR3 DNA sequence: TGTGCCAGCAGTTTAGCCAGGGGAAATCAGCCCCAGCATTTT.

The CDR3 is CARRGSHGYTF. CDR3 DNA sequence: TGCGCCAGGCGGGGGTCCCATGGCTACACCTTC. The gene calls are TRBV10-1 and TRBJ1-2; D is possibly TRBD1 (5 bases). With 9 bases removed from V and 6 bases from J, the gap between germline ends came to 11 bases. The CDR3 is made up of 11 amino acids. Germline CDR1 and CDR2: WNHNN and SYGVQD (reference sequence).

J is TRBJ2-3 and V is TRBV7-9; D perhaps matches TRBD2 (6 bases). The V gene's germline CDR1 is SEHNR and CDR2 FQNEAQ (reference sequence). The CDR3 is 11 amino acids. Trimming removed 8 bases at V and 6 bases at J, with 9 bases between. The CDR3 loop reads CASGGLDTQYF. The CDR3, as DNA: TGTGCCAGCGGAGGGTTGGATACGCAGTATTTT. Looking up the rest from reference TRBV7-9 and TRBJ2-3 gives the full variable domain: DTGVSQNPRHKITKRGQNVTFRCDPISEHNRLYWYRQTLGQGPEFLTYFQNEAQLEKSRLLSDRFSAERPKGSFSTLEIQRTEQGDSAMYLCASGGLDTQYFGPGTRLTVL.

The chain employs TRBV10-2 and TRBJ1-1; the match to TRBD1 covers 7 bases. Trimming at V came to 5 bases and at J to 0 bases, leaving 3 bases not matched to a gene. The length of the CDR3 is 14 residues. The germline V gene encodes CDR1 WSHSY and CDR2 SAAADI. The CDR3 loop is CASSPDRMNTEAFF. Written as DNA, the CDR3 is TGCGCCAGCAGTCCGGACAGGATGAACACTGAAGCTTTCTTT.